Below, 2 T cell receptor beta chains from the same sample are listed, as sequenced in a study of blood T cell repertoires in COVID-19. This table comes from immunoSEQ multiplex PCR, and its TCRdb copy is limited to in-frame clones, with some not included. The repertoire holds some 160,000 clones, with around four fifths as singletons. Input material: peripheral blood. The receptors come from an elderly woman with COVID-19, enrolled during active disease.

The V and J genes are TRBV2 and TRBJ2-5, with 10 bases aligning to TRBD2. CDR1 is SNHLY, CDR2 FYNNEI, per germline. The CDR3 length is 16 residues. V was clipped by 6 bases and J by 0 bases; unmatched bases: 7. The CDR3 loop is CASRASGGQYQETQYF. CDR3 sequence (DNA): TGTGCCAGCAGGGCTAGCGGGGGCCAGTACCAAGAGACCCAGTACTTC.

The chain recombines TRBV5-1 with TRBJ1-4, with 9 bases matching TRBD1. CDR1 and CDR2 (germline): SGHRS, YFSETQ. The V and J ends lost 4 bases and 4 bases, in that order; junction bases with no gene match: 8. The CDR3 contains 16 residues. CDR3: CASSIFGTGYNEKLFF. As DNA, the CDR3 is TGCGCCAGCAGCATTTTCGGGACAGGGTATAATGAAAAACTGTTTTTT. The variable domain in full, with the rest retrieved from reference TRBV5-1 and TRBJ1-4, is KAGVTQTPRYLIKTRGQQVTLSCSPISGHRSVSWYQQTPGQGLQFLFEYFSETQRNKGNFPGRFSGRQFSNSRSEMNVSTLELGDSALYLCASSIFGTGYNEKLFFGSGTQLSVL.